This T cell receptor beta chain was identified during a study of T cell repertoires in cytomegalovirus infection. For the study at large: Indicated by public TCR beta signatures were CMV infection and matching HLA type.

Notes on the study in general: Using cumulative public TCR beta family frequency, the authors identified those who carried CMV together with the relevant HLA.

Looked up from germline, CDR1 is DFQATT and CDR2 is SNEGSKA (reference sequence). Losses at the gene ends were 1 base for V and 6 bases for J; bases not matched to a gene: 19. The CDR3 loop spans 18 amino acids. A note on this clonotype: The antigen is unknown.

In TCRdb, the reads were re-called with MiXCR into one record per CDR3 protein. The data hold roughly 920,000 distinct CDR3 sequences, with approximately 33% observed a single time. V usage is TRBV20-1 and J usage is TRBJ2-3, with 7 bases matching TRBD2. This specimen consisted of cultured CD8+ T cells from PBMCs, obtained from culture after CMV antigen stimulation. The sequence was obtained from a human donor in good health (CMV status not recorded). Some clones in this sample may be carry-over from other donors' samples. CDR3 in DNA: TGCAGTGCTAGAGTACTAGCGACCACCCCCCCGGTCGCCGATACGCAGTATTTT. This sequence encodes CSARVLATTPPVADTQYF.